The clone carrying this T cell receptor (beta chain) showed up many times. The data were taken from a study of identical twins. V gave up 2 bases and J gave up 14 bases; unmatched junction bases: 3. The CDR3 has 11 amino acids. TCRdb ran MiXCR on the 5' RACE reads and lists one entry per CDR3 protein. The sample consists of under 900,000 distinct CDR3 sequences, over 15% of them appearing once. These data are also associated with another study on T cells expressing NK-cell markers. That study adds: In several experiments, an anti-gamma-delta TCR antibody restricted sorting to alpha-beta TCR T cells.

The TCR originated in a woman younger than 30 in good health. Specimen: PBMCs. The chain links TRBV12-3 or TRBV12-4 to TRBJ2-4; TRBD1 matches 7 bases. The CDR3 spells CASSLNRGKYF. In nucleotides, the CDR3 is TGTGCCAGCAGTTTAAACAGGGGAAAGTACTTC.